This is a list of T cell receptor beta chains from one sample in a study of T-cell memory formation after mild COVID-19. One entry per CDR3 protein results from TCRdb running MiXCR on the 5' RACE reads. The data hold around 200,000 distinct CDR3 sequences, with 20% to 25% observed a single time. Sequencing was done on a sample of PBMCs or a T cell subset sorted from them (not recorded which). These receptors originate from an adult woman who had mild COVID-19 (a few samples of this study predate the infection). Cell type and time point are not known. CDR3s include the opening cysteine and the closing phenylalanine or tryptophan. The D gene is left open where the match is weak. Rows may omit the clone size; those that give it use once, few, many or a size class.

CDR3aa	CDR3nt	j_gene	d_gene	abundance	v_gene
CAISESRSGSPDYEQYF	TGTGCCATCAGTGAGTCGAGGAGCGGGAGTCCCGACTACGAGCAGTACTTC	TRBJ2-7	TRBD2	few	TRBV10-3
CSVGAGWGMNTEAFF	TGCAGCGTTGGGGCAGGGTGGGGGATGAACACTGAAGCTTTCTTT	TRBJ1-1	.	.	TRBV29-1
CATSGFGTSGRDEQFF	TGTGCCACCAGTGGCTTCGGGACTAGCGGGAGAGATGAGCAGTTCTTC	TRBJ2-1	TRBD2	few	TRBV24-1
CSATMRGGPTEAFF	TGCAGTGCTACAATGCGCGGGGGTCCGACTGAAGCTTTCTTT	TRBJ1-1	.	many	TRBV20-1
CASSPKGWASDIYEQYF	TGTGCCAGCAGTCCCAAGGGTTGGGCTAGCGACATCTACGAGCAGTACTTC	TRBJ2-7	.	.	TRBV6-2/TRBV6-3
CASSLLYAGTQGDEQFF	TGTGCCAGCAGTCTTCTATACGCCGGGACACAAGGGGATGAGCAGTTCTTC	TRBJ2-1	.	few	TRBV27
CASSDPLIDGTDTQYF	TGTGCCAGCAGCGACCCTCTGATCGACGGCACAGATACGCAGTATTTT	TRBJ2-3	.	few	TRBV7-9
CASSPGQGRYNEQFF	TGTGCCAGCAGCCCCGGACAGGGGCGATACAATGAGCAGTTCTTC	TRBJ2-1	TRBD1	few	TRBV7-9
CASSSGQGNQPQHF	TGTGCCAGCAGTTCCGGACAGGGTAATCAGCCCCAGCATTTT	TRBJ1-5	TRBD1	many	TRBV5-1
CASSSGAISDEQYF	TGTGCTAGCAGCTCCGGGGCTATCTCGGACGAGCAGTACTTC	TRBJ2-7	.	.	TRBV7-7
CASTAGSGVDEQYF	TGTGCCAGCACCGCAGGATCCGGAGTCGACGAGCAGTACTTC	TRBJ2-7	.	.	TRBV6-1
CASSSNYNGETEAFF	TGTGCCAGCAGCTCGAATTACAACGGGGAAACTGAAGCTTTCTTT	TRBJ1-1	.	.	TRBV3-1
CASSSGSEEQYF	TGTGCCAGCAGTTCCGGATCTGAGGAGCAGTACTTC	TRBJ2-7	.	.	TRBV7-9
CASSYSRDTQYF	TGTGCCAGCAGTTACTCACGGGATACGCAGTATTTT	TRBJ2-3	.	few	TRBV6-6
CASSPQMEGETQYF	TGTGCCAGCAGCCCCCAGATGGAGGGAGAGACCCAGTACTTC	TRBJ2-5	.	.	TRBV7-9
CASSFLLGSDVLTF	TGTGCCAGCAGCTTTTTATTGGGTAGCGACGTCCTGACTTTC	TRBJ2-6	.	many	TRBV7-6
CASSLLAGEGYEQYF	TGTGCCAGCAGCTTACTAGCGGGAGAAGGCTACGAGCAGTACTTC	TRBJ2-7	TRBD2	.	TRBV7-9
CSAREVLSYNSPLHF	TGCAGTGCTAGAGAGGTTCTCTCCTATAATTCACCCCTCCACTTT	TRBJ1-6	.	few	TRBV20-1
CASSLGPDRNPVDTQYF	TGTGCCAGCAGCTTAGGTCCAGATCGTAACCCCGTAGATACGCAGTATTTT	TRBJ2-3	.	.	TRBV7-2
CATSDQGTPYEQYF	TGTGCCACCAGTGATCAGGGGACCCCCTACGAGCAGTACTTC	TRBJ2-7	.	few	TRBV24-1
CASSVGGAYNEQFF	TGCGCCAGCAGTGTCGGGGGGGCCTACAATGAGCAGTTCTTC	TRBJ2-1	TRBD2	.	TRBV10-2
CASRRGPTYEQYF	TGTGCCAGCAGGCGCGGTCCCACCTACGAGCAGTACTTC	TRBJ2-7	.	.	TRBV7-9
CASKDFGVGGELFF	TGTGCCAGCAAGGATTTCGGGGTCGGCGGGGAGCTGTTTTTT	TRBJ2-2	.	few	TRBV7-3
CSVEGGSMNTEAFF	TGCAGCGTTGAAGGGGGCAGCATGAACACTGAAGCTTTCTTT	TRBJ1-1	.	few	TRBV29-1
CASSSGANTEAFF	TGTGCCAGCAGCTCGGGGGCTAACACTGAAGCTTTCTTT	TRBJ1-1	.	.	TRBV5-6
CASSEGTATSTDTQYF	TGTGCCAGCAGTGAAGGGACAGCGACTAGCACAGATACGCAGTATTTT	TRBJ2-3	.	.	TRBV2
CASSLLERQYF	TGTGCCAGCAGCTTATTGGAGCGGCAGTACTTC	TRBJ2-7	.	.	TRBV11-2
CASSPVGGSYNEQFF	TGTGCCAGCTCACCCGTGGGAGGCTCCTACAATGAGCAGTTCTTC	TRBJ2-1	.	.	TRBV18
CASSQETATSGEDEQFF	TGTGCCAGCAGCCAAGAAACGGCGACTAGCGGGGAGGATGAGCAGTTCTTC	TRBJ2-1	TRBD2	few	TRBV4-2
CSARDGGDEAFF	TGCAGTGCTAGAGATGGGGGTGATGAAGCTTTCTTT	TRBJ1-1	.	.	TRBV20-1
CASSLEVGGNEQFF	TGTGCCAGCAGCTTAGAGGTGGGTGGGAATGAGCAGTTCTTC	TRBJ2-1	.	.	TRBV7-8
CSARDQRGGRSYNEQFF	TGCAGTGCTAGAGATCAGAGAGGTGGTAGGTCCTACAATGAGCAGTTCTTC	TRBJ2-1	.	.	TRBV20-1
CASSPQGYGNTIYF	TGTGCCAGCAGCCCCCAGGGGTATGGAAACACCATATATTTT	TRBJ1-3	.	.	TRBV6-5
CASSQDSNQNTEAFF	TGTGCCAGCAGCCAAGATTCCAATCAGAACACTGAAGCTTTCTTT	TRBJ1-1	.	.	TRBV4-2
CASSQVLTGLYYTF	TGTGCCAGCAGCCAAGTTCTCACCGGCCTCTACTACACCTTC	TRBJ1-2	.	.	TRBV3-1
CASSLGQGTSTEAFF	TGTGCCAGCAGCTTGGGCCAGGGGACATCGACTGAAGCTTTCTTT	TRBJ1-1	.	.	TRBV5-5
CATSGQGALAEAFF	TGTGCCACCAGTGGACAGGGGGCGCTGGCTGAAGCTTTCTTT	TRBJ1-1	TRBD1	.	TRBV24-1
CASSHGDYEQYF	TGTGCCAGCAGTCATGGTGACTACGAGCAGTACTTC	TRBJ2-7	.	.	TRBV27
CASSEGTSGVYEQYF	TGCGCCAGCAGTGAAGGGACTAGCGGGGTCTACGAGCAGTACTTC	TRBJ2-7	TRBD2	.	TRBV5-1
CASSMGVAGYTF	TGTGCCAGTAGTATGGGGGTAGCGGGCTACACCTTC	TRBJ1-2	.	.	TRBV19
CASSYGATGDGSATQYF	TGTGCCAGCAGTTATGGGGCGACAGGGGATGGGTCGGCGACCCAGTACTTC	TRBJ2-5	TRBD1	.	TRBV6-2/TRBV6-3
CASSPGQESYEQYF	TGCGCCAGCAGCCCGGGACAGGAGTCCTACGAGCAGTACTTC	TRBJ2-7	TRBD1	.	TRBV5-1
CASRRKAGGRNTQYF	TGTGCCAGCAGACGAAAGGCGGGGGGGCGAAATACGCAGTATTTT	TRBJ2-3	TRBD2	.	TRBV7-8
CASSLYSRGGNEQFF	TGTGCCAGCAGCTTATACTCACGGGGGGGCAATGAGCAGTTCTTC	TRBJ2-1	TRBD2	few	TRBV7-8
CASSWEVTGTEAFF	TGCGCCAGCAGCTGGGAGGTAACAGGCACTGAAGCTTTCTTT	TRBJ1-1	.	.	TRBV4-1
CSASADFGNEQFF	TGCAGTGCTAGTGCGGATTTTGGGAATGAGCAGTTCTTC	TRBJ2-1	.	.	TRBV20-1
CASSLKRQGRETQYF	TGTGCCAGCAGCCTCAAAAGACAGGGAAGAGAGACCCAGTACTTC	TRBJ2-5	TRBD1	few	TRBV7-6
CATRYRTSGGQYNEQFF	TGTGCCACCAGGTATAGGACTAGCGGGGGCCAATACAATGAGCAGTTCTTC	TRBJ2-1	TRBD2	few	TRBV15